This T cell receptor (beta chain) was sequenced in a study of PD-L1 blockade in urothelial cancer listed by TCRdb under 2017. In the study overall: All patients started therapy in about 2014 and received atezolizumab 1,200 mg intravenously every 3 weeks. About 85% of the 29 patients were males with bladder-origin urothelial cancer, and about 65% of the roughly 30 reported a prior smoking history. Patients had an ECOG performance status of 0 or 1 and had received between 0 and 3 prior chemotherapy regimens. Blood samples were analyzed at 3 weeks after treatment start (second dose) and at 6 weeks after treatment start. Blood samples gave a median of roughly 150,000 T cells and under 85,000 unique TCRs, with a median clonality of roughly 0.08. An exploratory multi-omic analysis was conducted of the somatic, immune and clinical correlates of response to PD-L1 blockade with atezolizumab in urothelial cancer. TCR sequencing covered pretreatment tumor samples and matched, serially collected peripheral blood taken before and after atezolizumab treatment. Durable clinical benefit meant progression-free survival longer than 6 months, and TCR features were also tested against progression-free and overall survival. In the same patients, pretreatment tumors underwent whole exome sequencing and RNA sequencing in addition to TCR sequencing. Roughly nine patients achieved durable clinical benefit and approximately 20 did not. Pretreatment blood TCR-seq was available for about 27 patients, at least one posttreatment blood collection was obtained for roughly 24 patients, and tumor TCR-seq was available for roughly 24 patients.

Each PCR received spiked-in synthetic TCR analog templates so that absolute template abundance could be estimated from read counts. TCRbeta CDR3 regions were amplified from genomic DNA with bias-controlled V and J gene primers using the immunoSEQ assay. Sequencing of rearranged TCRbeta segments was performed at approximately 20X coverage. Turning to the authors' computational methods: Sequencing errors were corrected by clustering and CDR3s were annotated against IMGT to assign V, D and J genes. Downstream analyses used only productive TCRbeta rearrangements, leaving out any out-of-frame or stop-codon sequences. To compute clonality, Shannon entropy was normalized by the log of the number of unique productive sequences and then subtracted from one. Clones differing between time points or between blood and tumor were identified by Fisher's exact test with Benjamini-Hochberg correction at adjusted p below 0.01. This is the immuneACCESS table as TCRdb keeps it, with only in-frame sequences that have V and J called. A part of the clones is gone; compared with another copy, unresolved V genes explain less than half, and the rest is unexplained. V and J calls and clone size are copied from that table; D and trimming were computed from the DNA. The sample has around 92,000 clones on record, 89% of them singletons. The ten largest clones represent about 0.89% of the sample.

Points the paper makes about the study in general: At 3 weeks after the start of treatment, tumor-associated TCR clones in peripheral blood had expanded more in patients with durable benefit (n of about 20, p = 0.022). A pretreatment peripheral blood TCR clonality below the median was linked to improved progression-free and overall survival. Because of the small sample size (n ≈ 31) and the many exploratory analyses performed, the results are intended to be regarded as hypothesis-generating.

This clone was recorded once. The antigen it binds to is not known. Per-nucleotide qualities are absent, and no much larger clonotype sits a single base away. The time point label, read with the paper, signifies: pretreatment peripheral blood. A total of around 30 patients with locally advanced or metastatic urothelial carcinoma, treated at Memorial Sloan Kettering on a trial protocol, made up the cohort. Peripheral blood mononuclear cells were collected from each patient pretreatment and during treatment, giving between 1 and 8 total time points per patient. The Qiagen DNeasy Blood extraction kit was used to purify genomic DNA from total PBMCs and tumor samples. PBMCs were collected pretreatment and during treatment and were isolated and stored as previously described. The sequence was collected from a woman at least 80 years old with urothelial cancer. The specimen comprised PBMCs, sampled around atezolizumab (anti-PD-L1) treatment.

The CDR3 region has the sequence CASSVPPSGVTDTQYF. The bases are TGTGCCAGCAGTGTCCCCCCTAGCGGGGTCACAGATACGCAGTATTTT. The chain is assembled from TRBV6-4 and TRBJ2-3, with 9 middle bases fitting TRBD2. The CDR3 sequence holds 16 residues, the cysteine and phenylalanine included. Only the CDR3 part of the read is kept: 48 bases, read in frame from the first base. The junction shows trimming of 4 bases on V and 2 bases on J, and the gene matches do not reach 7 bases of it. The germline V gene specifies MRHNA as CDR1 and SNTAGT as CDR2.